Listed here is a single T cell receptor beta chain. This record belongs to a study of CD8 T cells in Susac syndrome. V dropped 5 bases and J dropped 5 bases, with 12 bases sitting between them. Germline V gene data show CDR1 as MDHEN and CDR2 as SYDVKM. CDR3 length equals 13 residues. RNA in amounts of about 0.5 to 1 ug was reverse transcribed with random hexamers. TCRdb passed the immunoSEQ multiplex PCR reads through MiXCR, listing each CDR3 protein once. Of around 110,000 distinct CDR3 sequences listed, approximately 96% are singletons. This receptor was obtained from a human donor with Susac syndrome. The material sequenced was CD4+ T cells from PBMCs. J is TRBJ2-5 and V is TRBV28, with D unresolved. The CDR3 bases are TGTGCCAGCAGTCTACCCCAACCCGAGACCCAGTACTTC. Protein product: CASSLPQPETQYF.